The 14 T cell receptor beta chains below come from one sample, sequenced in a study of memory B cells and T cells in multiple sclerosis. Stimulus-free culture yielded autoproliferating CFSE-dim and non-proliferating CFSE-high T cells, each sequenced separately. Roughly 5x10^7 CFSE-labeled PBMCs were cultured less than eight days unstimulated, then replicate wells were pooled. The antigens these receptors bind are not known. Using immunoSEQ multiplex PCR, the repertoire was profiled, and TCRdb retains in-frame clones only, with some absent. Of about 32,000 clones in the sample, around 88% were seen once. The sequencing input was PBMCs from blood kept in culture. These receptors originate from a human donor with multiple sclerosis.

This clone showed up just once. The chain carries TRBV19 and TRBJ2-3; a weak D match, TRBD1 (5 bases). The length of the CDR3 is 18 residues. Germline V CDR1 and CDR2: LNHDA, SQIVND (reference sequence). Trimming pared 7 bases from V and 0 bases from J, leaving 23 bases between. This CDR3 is CASTPGRAPGASTDTQYF. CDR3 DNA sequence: TGTGCCAGTACCCCGGGCAGGGCACCCGGAGCTAGCACAGATACGCAGTATTTT. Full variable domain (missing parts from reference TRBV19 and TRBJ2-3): DGGITQSPKYLFRKEGQNVTLSCEQNLNHDAMYWYRQDPGQGLRLIYYSQIVNDFQKGDIAEGYSVSREKKESFPLTVTSAQKNPTAFYLCASTPGRAPGASTDTQYFGPGTRLTVL.

The CDR3 loop is CASSLLLANRKTYGYTF. CDR3 coding DNA: TGTGCCAGTAGTCTATTGCTGGCAAATCGAAAGACCTATGGCTACACCTTC. The chain links TRBV19 to TRBJ1-2; D remains unclear. The CDR3 sequence is 17 residues long. Per the germline V gene, CDR1 is LNHDA and CDR2 is SQIVND (reference sequence). The ends were cut back, 5 bases at V and 4 bases at J, with 23 bases in the middle.

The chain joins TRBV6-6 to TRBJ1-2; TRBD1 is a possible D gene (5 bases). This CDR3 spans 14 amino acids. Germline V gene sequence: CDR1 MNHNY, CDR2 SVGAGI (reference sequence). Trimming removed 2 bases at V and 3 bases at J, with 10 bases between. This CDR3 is CASSYEGLHYGYTF. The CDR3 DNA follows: TGTGCCAGCAGTTACGAGGGGCTGCACTATGGCTACACCTTC.

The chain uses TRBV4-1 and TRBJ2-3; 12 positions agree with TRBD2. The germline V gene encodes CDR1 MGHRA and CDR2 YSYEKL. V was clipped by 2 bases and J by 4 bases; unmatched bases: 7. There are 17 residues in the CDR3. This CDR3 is CASSQLRTSGISDTQYF. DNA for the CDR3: TGCGCCAGCAGCCAATTAAGGACTAGCGGGATCTCAGATACGCAGTATTTT.

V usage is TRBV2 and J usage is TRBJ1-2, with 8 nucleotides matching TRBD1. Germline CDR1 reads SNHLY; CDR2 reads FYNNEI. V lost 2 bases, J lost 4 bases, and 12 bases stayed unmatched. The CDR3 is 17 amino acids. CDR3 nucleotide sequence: TGTGCCAGCAGTGAAATACTATTCGGGACAGGCTTCTATGGCTACACCTTC. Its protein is CASSEILFGTGFYGYTF. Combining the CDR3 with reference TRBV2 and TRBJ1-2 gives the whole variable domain EPEVTQTPSHQVTQMGQEVILRCVPISNHLYFYWYRQILGQKVEFLVSFYNNEISEKSEIFDDQFSVERPDGSNFTLKIRSTKLEDSAMYFCASSEILFGTGFYGYTFGSGTRLTVV.

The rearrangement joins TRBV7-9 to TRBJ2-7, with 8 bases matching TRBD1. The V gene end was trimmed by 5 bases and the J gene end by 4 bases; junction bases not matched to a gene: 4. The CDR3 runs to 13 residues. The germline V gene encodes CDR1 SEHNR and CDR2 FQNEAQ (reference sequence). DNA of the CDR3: TGTGCCAGCAGCCCCGGACAGGGTTACGAGCAGTACTTC. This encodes CASSPGQGYEQYF.

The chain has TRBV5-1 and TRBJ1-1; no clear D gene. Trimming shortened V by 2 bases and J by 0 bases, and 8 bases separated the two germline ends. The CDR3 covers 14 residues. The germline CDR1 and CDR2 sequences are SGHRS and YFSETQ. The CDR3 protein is CASSLNFMNTEAFF. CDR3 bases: TGCGCCAGCAGCTTAAATTTCATGAACACTGAAGCTTTCTTT.

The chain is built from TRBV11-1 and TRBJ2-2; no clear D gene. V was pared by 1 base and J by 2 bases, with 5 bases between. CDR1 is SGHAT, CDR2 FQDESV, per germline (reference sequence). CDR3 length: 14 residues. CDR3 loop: CASSLGFNTGELFF. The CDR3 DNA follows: TGTGCCAGCAGCTTAGGCTTTAACACCGGGGAGCTGTTTTTT.

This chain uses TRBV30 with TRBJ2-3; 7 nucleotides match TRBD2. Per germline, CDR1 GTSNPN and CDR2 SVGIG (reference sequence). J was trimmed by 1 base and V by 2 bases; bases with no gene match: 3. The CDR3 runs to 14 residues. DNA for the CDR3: TGTGCCTGGAGTAGAAGCGGGGGCACAGATACGCAGTATTTT. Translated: CAWSRSGGTDTQYF.

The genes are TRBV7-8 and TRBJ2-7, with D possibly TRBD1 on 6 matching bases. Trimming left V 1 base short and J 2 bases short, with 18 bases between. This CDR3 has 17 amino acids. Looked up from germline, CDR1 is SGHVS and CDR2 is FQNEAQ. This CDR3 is CASSLVAGAAGAYEQYF. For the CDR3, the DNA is TGTGCCAGCAGCTTAGTGGCAGGGGCCGCTGGCGCCTACGAGCAGTACTTC.

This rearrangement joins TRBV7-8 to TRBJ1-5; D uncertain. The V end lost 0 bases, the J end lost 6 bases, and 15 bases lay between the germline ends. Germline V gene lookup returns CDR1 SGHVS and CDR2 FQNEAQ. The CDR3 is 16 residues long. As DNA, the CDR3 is TGTGCCAGCAGCTTAGCGAGGACCTTAAGGTCTCAGCCCCAGCATTTT. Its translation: CASSLARTLRSQPQHF.

The CDR3 DNA follows: TGCGCCAGCAGTGATACGCAGGCCTCGGTCTATGGCTACACCTTC. This codes for CASSDTQASVYGYTF. The rearrangement uses TRBV10-2 and TRBJ1-2, with D uncertain. The germline CDR1 and CDR2 sequences are WSHSY and SAAADI. This CDR3 is built from 15 residues. V lost 3 bases and J lost 4, with 15 bases in between.

CDR3 sequence: CASSPTLDEQYF. CDR3 nucleotides: TGCGCCAGCAGCCCGACTCTCGACGAGCAGTACTTC. This chain connects TRBV5-1 to TRBJ2-7; D is unresolved. CDR1 and CDR2 from the germline V gene are SGHRS and YFSETQ. Trimming shortened V by 4 bases and J by 5 bases, and 10 bases separated the two germline ends. The CDR3 is 12 amino acids. Full variable domain (rest looked up from reference TRBV5-1 and TRBJ2-7): KAGVTQTPRYLIKTRGQQVTLSCSPISGHRSVSWYQQTPGQGLQFLFEYFSETQRNKGNFPGRFSGRQFSNSRSEMNVSTLELGDSALYLCASSPTLDEQYFGPGTRLTVT.

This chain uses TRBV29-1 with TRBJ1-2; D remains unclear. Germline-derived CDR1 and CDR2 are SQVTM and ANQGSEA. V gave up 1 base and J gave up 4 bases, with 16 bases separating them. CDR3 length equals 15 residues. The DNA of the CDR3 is TGCAGCGTTGAAGGAGGAAGGGAGGTACCCTATGGCTACACCTTC. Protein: CSVEGGREVPYGYTF. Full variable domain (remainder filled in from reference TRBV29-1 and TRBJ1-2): SAVISQKPSRDICQRGTSLTIQCQVDSQVTMMFWYRQQPGQSLTLIATANQGSEATYESGFVIDKFPISRPNLTFSTLTVSNMSPEDSSIYLCSVEGGREVPYGYTFGSGTRLTVV.